Below, 17 T cell receptor beta chains from the same sample are listed, as sequenced in a study of blood T cell repertoires in COVID-19. Clones were read by immunoSEQ multiplex PCR, and TCRdb kept only the in-frame ones, dropping some. The sample shows more than 150,000 clones, around nine tenths of them seen only once. What was sequenced was peripheral blood. The receptors here all came from a woman aged 18-30 years who had recovered from COVID-19.

This chain joins TRBV9 and TRBJ1-2, with 7 bases matching TRBD1. The CDR3 consists of 14 residues. Unmatched junction bases numbered 1, after V lost 2 bases and J lost 0 bases. Germline V gives CDR1 SGDLS, CDR2 YYNGEE. For the CDR3, the DNA is TGTGCCAGCAGCGTCGGGACAGCTAACTATGGCTACACCTTC. Translation gives CASSVGTANYGYTF.

The table lists this clone with a count of one. This chain uses TRBV5-6 with TRBJ1-1; D gene ambiguous. CDR3 size: 14 residues. Germline loops: CDR1 SGHDT, CDR2 YYEEEE. V was trimmed by 3 bases and J by 0 bases, leaving 9 bases between them. The CDR3 DNA reads TGTGCCAGCAGCTGGACGGGGATGAACACTGAAGCTTTCTTT. This encodes CASSWTGMNTEAFF.

This chain connects TRBV27 to TRBJ2-2; a weak D match, TRBD2 (5 bases). This CDR3 is 15 amino acids long. Trimming cost V 1 base and J 3 bases, with 9 bases left between them. Germline V gene lookup returns CDR1 MNHEY and CDR2 SMNVEV (reference sequence). CDR3 sequence reads: CASSLWRGYTGELFF. The CDR3 coding sequence is TGTGCCAGCAGTTTATGGAGAGGGTACACCGGGGAGCTGTTTTTT.

The rearrangement uses TRBV5-1 and TRBJ1-3, with a possible D match to TRBD1 (6 bases). V shed 0 bases and J shed 4 bases, with 14 bases lying between them. The germline CDR1 and CDR2 sequences are SGHRS and YFSETQ. This CDR3 region has 16 residues. CDR3 sequence: CASSLGGGLSGNTIYF. DNA for the CDR3: TGCGCCAGCAGCTTGGGTGGGGGCCTCTCAGGAAACACCATATATTTT.

The gene calls are TRBV27 and TRBJ1-2; 7 bases line up with TRBD1. CDR1 and CDR2 (germline): MNHEY, SMNVEV (reference sequence). Trimming removed 6 bases from V and 4 bases from J; junction bases left unmatched: 5. The CDR3 consists of 13 residues. The CDR3 bases are TGTGCCAGCAGCCCAGGGGGTCCCTATGGCTACACCTTC. This encodes CASSPGGPYGYTF.

The chain employs TRBV6-2 or TRBV6-3 and TRBJ1-2; D is unclear. The germline V gene encodes CDR1 MNHEY and CDR2 SVGEGT. CDR3 size: 14 residues. Trimming stripped 2 bases from V and 4 bases from J, with 11 bases between. The CDR3 loop reads CASSYVGSFYGYTF. The CDR3 nucleotides read TGTGCCAGCAGTTACGTTGGGAGCTTCTATGGCTACACCTTC.

The chain combines TRBV2 with TRBJ1-1; D is perhaps TRBD1 (6 bases). Germline V gives CDR1 SNHLY, CDR2 FYNNEI. The CDR3 contains 13 residues. The ends were cut back, 6 bases at V and 6 bases at J, with 14 bases in the middle. The CDR3 DNA reads TGTGCCAGCAGCTATTACAGGGCCCCTGAAGCTTTCTTT. Protein product: CASSYYRAPEAFF.

V and J are TRBV7-9 and TRBJ2-2, with D hard to call. The CDR3 has 15 residues. Germline CDR1 SEHNR, CDR2 FQNEAQ (reference sequence). Trimming removed 11 bases from V and 1 base from J, with 17 bases in between. DNA for the CDR3: TGTGCCGAAAGAGTGATAAACTGGAACACCGGGGAGCTGTTTTTT. Its translation: CAERVINWNTGELFF.

This clone was counted once. The genes are TRBV11-3 and TRBJ2-1; no definite D call. This CDR3 region has 14 residues. Germline V gives CDR1 SGHNT, CDR2 YENEEA. Deletions cut 4 bases from V and 8 bases from J, with 15 bases between. CDR3 nucleotide sequence: TGTGCCAGCAGCTCCGTCGCCGGAGTCGATGAGCAGTTCTTC. Protein sequence: CASSSVAGVDEQFF. Drawing the rest from reference TRBV11-3 and TRBJ2-1, the complete variable domain is EAGVVQSPRYKIIEKKQPVAFWCNPISGHNTLYWYLQNLGQGPELLIRYENEEAVDDSQLPKDRFSAERLKGVDSTLKIQPAELGDSAVYLCASSSVAGVDEQFFGPGTRLTVL.

The J gene is TRBJ1-6, the V gene TRBV25-1; 7 bases align to TRBD1. Germline trimming cut 1 base from V and 0 bases from J; bases unmatched to any gene: 3. Germline lookup yields CDR1 MGHDK and CDR2 SYGVNS. This CDR3 has 17 residues. The CDR3 sequence is CASSESGGSSYNSPLHF. In nucleotides, the CDR3 is TGTGCCAGCAGTGAATCAGGGGGTAGCTCCTATAATTCACCCCTCCACTTT. Complete variable domain (other parts from reference TRBV25-1 and TRBJ1-6): EADIYQTPRYLVIGTGKKITLECSQTMGHDKMYWYQQDPGMELHLIHYSYGVNSTEKGDLSSESTVSRIRTEHFPLTLESARPSHTSQYLCASSESGGSSYNSPLHFGNGTRLTVT.

The V gene is TRBV6-5, the J gene TRBJ2-3; 7 bases are a match to TRBD2. Germline V gene lookup returns CDR1 MNHEY and CDR2 SVGAGI. After removal of 6 bases from V and 2 bases from J, the junction contained 5 bases not matched to a gene. The CDR3 covers 14 residues. The DNA for the CDR3 is TGTGCCAGCAGCGGGACTAAGTTCACAGATACGCAGTATTTT. It yields the protein CASSGTKFTDTQYF.

The chain links TRBV27 to TRBJ1-1; TRBD1 matches 11 bases. CDR1 is MNHEY and CDR2 is SMNVEV in the germline V gene (reference sequence). J was trimmed by 0 bases and V by 10 bases; bases with no gene match: 7. The CDR3 loop spans 15 amino acids. In DNA, the CDR3 is TGTGCCACCCGGGACAGGGGGGCCCTGAACACTGAAGCTTTCTTT. Its protein product is CATRDRGALNTEAFF.

The genes are TRBV11-2 and TRBJ1-1; 7 positions match TRBD1. This CDR3 spans 17 amino acids. The germline CDR1 and CDR2 sequences are SGHAT and FQNNGV. V lost 1 base, J lost 0 bases, and 8 bases stayed unmatched. CDR3 residues: CASSLGPGGRMNTEAFF. The CDR3 nucleotides read TGTGCCAGCAGCTTAGGGCCAGGGGGTCGCATGAACACTGAAGCTTTCTTT.

This chain joins TRBV19 and TRBJ2-7; 7 nucleotides align to TRBD2. Unmatched junction bases numbered 8, after V lost 3 bases and J lost 6 bases. Germline V lookup: CDR1 LNHDA, CDR2 SQIVND (reference sequence). The CDR3 has 14 amino acids. CDR3 sequence (DNA): TGTGCCAGTAGTATTCCTGGGGGGGGATTCGAGCAGTACTTC. Translating it yields CASSIPGGGFEQYF.

The chain has TRBV11-1 and TRBJ2-1; 9 bases agree with TRBD2. The ends lost 4 bases at V and 4 bases at J; junction bases unmatched: 8. Germline assignment: CDR1 SGHAT and CDR2 FQDESV (reference sequence). The CDR3 is made up of 16 amino acids. The CDR3 loop reads CASSSDIAGEYNEQFF. The DNA of the CDR3 is TGTGCCAGCAGCTCAGATATAGCGGGGGAGTACAATGAGCAGTTCTTC. The whole variable domain, filled in from reference TRBV11-1 and TRBJ2-1, reads EAEVAQSPRYKITEKSQAVAFWCDPISGHATLYWYRQILGQGPELLVQFQDESVVDDSQLPKDRFSAERLKGVDSTLKIQPAELGDSAMYLCASSSDIAGEYNEQFFGPGTRLTVL.

The chain has TRBV5-4 and TRBJ1-1; D possibly corresponds to TRBD1 (5 bases). Germline V gene data show CDR1 as SGHNT and CDR2 as YYREEE (reference sequence). The CDR3 is made up of 17 amino acids. Trimming stripped 4 bases from V and 3 bases from J, with 22 bases between. The CDR3 DNA sequence: TGTGCCAGCAGCCCCCGTGTGGGGAATCCACAGGACACTGAAGCTTTCTTT. It encodes CASSPRVGNPQDTEAFF.

The V gene is TRBV7-2, the J gene TRBJ2-5; 7 bases fit TRBD1. Germline V gene sequence: CDR1 SGHTA, CDR2 FQGNSA. The V gene end was trimmed by 5 bases and the J gene end by 3 bases; junction bases not matched to a gene: 6. This CDR3 spans 14 amino acids. CDR3 sequence (DNA): TGTGCCAGCAGCCCACCGGGACAGAAAGAGACCCAGTACTTC. Its protein product is CASSPPGQKETQYF.